These 22 T cell receptor beta chains were all obtained from the same sample, sequenced in a study of blood T cells in healthy people across ages. The authors ran a second PCR of about 6 to 11 cycles using a sample-barcoded 5' primer and a J-beta primer mix. TCRdb reprocessed the 5' RACE reads with MiXCR, giving one entry per CDR3 protein. The sample lists 1.8 million or so distinct CDR3 sequences; 30% to 40% were seen once. The sample consisted of blood. These receptors were collected from a human donor in good health.

The chain is built from TRBV12-3 or TRBV12-4 and TRBJ1-1; 8 nucleotides line up with TRBD1. This CDR3 contains 18 residues. Germline trimming cut 4 bases from V and 1 base from J; bases unmatched to any gene: 14. CDR3 coding DNA: TGTGCCAGCAGTTCCCCCCCCGGACAGGGTGATGGGAACACTGAAGCTTTCTTT. This gives the protein CASSSPPGQGDGNTEAFF.

This clonotype appeared many times. The chain couples TRBV6-6 to TRBJ2-5, with 8 nucleotides matching TRBD1. The ends lost 4 bases at V and 8 bases at J; junction bases unmatched: 3. Germline CDR1 and CDR2: MNHNY and SVGAGI (reference sequence). The CDR3 consists of 12 residues. The CDR3 loop reads CASSFDRGTQYF. The DNA of the CDR3 is TGTGCCAGCAGTTTCGACAGGGGCACCCAGTACTTC.

This clonotype was counted only a few times. The V and J genes are TRBV3-1 and TRBJ1-2, with 8 bases fitting TRBD1. The CDR3 consists of 14 residues. The germline CDR1 and CDR2 sequences are LGHDT and YNNKEL (reference sequence). The V gene end was trimmed by 4 bases and the J gene end by 7 bases; junction bases not matched to a gene: 8. The DNA of the CDR3 is TGTGCCAGCAGCCTTGGACAGGGTGATTTTGGCTACACCTTC. Its translation: CASSLGQGDFGYTF.

As to this clonotype: With a much larger clone just one base away, this may be a read error. This chain connects TRBV29-1 to TRBJ2-5; no clear D gene. Germline-derived CDR1 and CDR2 are SQVTM and ANQGSEA. This CDR3 contains 16 residues. The CDR3 nucleotides are TGCAGCGTTGAAACGGACGTTGGGCGACCCCAAGAGACCCACTACTTC. Amino acid sequence: CSVETDVGRPQETHYF.

The chain is built from TRBV20-1 and TRBJ2-7; 8 nucleotides align to TRBD1. Unmatched junction bases numbered 10, after V lost 2 bases and J lost 4 bases. CDR1 and CDR2 (germline): DFQATT, SNEGSKA (reference sequence). The CDR3 has 15 amino acids. The CDR3 spells CSARPLDRVGYEQYF. In DNA, the CDR3 is TGCAGTGCTAGACCACTGGACAGGGTGGGTTACGAGCAGTACTTC.

Remarks on this clonotype: The likely explanation is a read error, given a far larger clone one base away. This chain links TRBV6-2 or TRBV6-3 with TRBJ2-1; perhaps TRBD1 as D (6 bases). The length of the CDR3 is 13 residues. Germline loops: CDR1 MNHEY, CDR2 SVGEGT. Written as DNA, the CDR3 is TGTGCCAGCAGTTTACAGGGTTACAATGAGCAGGTCTTC. This sequence encodes CASSLQGYNEQVF.

This clonotype was counted at least ten times. The rearrangement links TRBV4-3 to TRBJ2-7, with D tentatively TRBD1 or TRBD2 (5 bases each). The germline V and J ends were trimmed by 0 bases and 2 bases, with 11 bases remaining between them. The germline V gene encodes CDR1 LGHNA and CDR2 YSLEER. This CDR3 comprises 15 residues. In DNA, the CDR3 is TGCGCCAGCAGCCAAGAGAGGGGCGGAGCCTACGAGCAGTACTTC. Protein: CASSQERGGAYEQYF.

The chain joins TRBV4-1 to TRBJ2-7; D is unresolved. Trimming left V 1 base short and J 6 bases short, with 7 bases between. The CDR3 sequence is 12 residues long. In germline, CDR1 is MGHRA, CDR2 YSYEKL. This chain's CDR3 is CASSQADAEQYF. CDR3 coding DNA: TGCGCCAGCAGCCAAGCGGACGCCGAGCAGTACTTC.

This clonotype has a handful of counts. The chain joins TRBV20-1 to TRBJ2-1; tentatively, D is TRBD1 (5 bases). CDR1 is DFQATT and CDR2 is SNEGSKA in the germline V gene (reference sequence). This CDR3 contains 13 residues. With 4 bases removed from V and 8 bases from J, the gap between germline ends came to 15 bases. CDR3: CSATRGWGDEQFF. DNA for the CDR3: TGCAGTGCTACCCGAGGTTGGGGCGATGAGCAGTTCTTC.

This chain links TRBV6-8 with TRBJ1-1; 8 nucleotides line up with TRBD1. In germline, CDR1 is MNHGY, CDR2 SAAAGT. The CDR3 is 15 residues long. V was pared by 10 bases and J by 5 bases, with 15 bases of the junction left unmatched. The CDR3 DNA reads as TGTGCCATCCCCCCGTGGCCAGGGGGCTCAACTGAAGCTTTCTTT. Protein sequence: CAIPPWPGGSTEAFF.

This clonotype has more than one count but fewer than ten. The rearrangement joins TRBV7-2 to TRBJ2-6; 9 nucleotides match TRBD1. Germline V gene sequence: CDR1 SGHTA, CDR2 FQGNSA. CDR3 size: 18 residues. J gave up 0 bases and V 2 bases, and 5 bases lay outside the gene matches. CDR3 in amino acids: CASSLRGQGLSGANVLTF. CDR3 DNA sequence: TGTGCCAGCAGCTTAAGGGGACAGGGACTCTCTGGGGCCAACGTCCTGACTTTC.

This clonotype was detected a few times. This chain connects TRBV15 to TRBJ2-1, with 7 nucleotides matching TRBD1. CDR3 size: 17 residues. CDR1 LNHNV and CDR2 YYDKDF come from the germline V gene (reference sequence). The J segment lost 7 bases and the V segment lost 0 bases, leaving 12 bases of the junction unmatched. CDR3 protein: CATSRDQDRDGKNEQFF. The CDR3 DNA reads TGTGCCACCAGCAGAGACCAAGACAGGGATGGGAAAAATGAGCAGTTCTTC.

The chain joins TRBV10-3 to TRBJ2-1; possible D gene TRBD1, 6 bases. Germline V CDR1 and CDR2: ENHRY, SYGVKD. Trimming pared 6 bases from V and 3 bases from J, leaving 15 bases between. CDR3 size: 15 residues. For the CDR3, the DNA is TGTGCCATCAGAGAACAGGGAAACGTCTACAATGAGCAGTTCTTC. Translation gives CAIREQGNVYNEQFF.

This chain uses TRBV6-2 or TRBV6-3 with TRBJ2-7, with TRBD1 identical over 8 bases. The CDR3 has 14 residues. The germline CDR1 and CDR2 sequences are MNHEY and SVGEGT. J gave up 3 bases and V 2 bases, and 3 bases lay outside the gene matches. The CDR3 coding sequence is TGTGCCAGCAGTTACCAGGGACAGGTCTACGAGCAGTACTTC. Protein product: CASSYQGQVYEQYF.

This chain uses TRBV7-9 with TRBJ2-4, with 8 bases matching TRBD1. Trimming removed 5 bases from V and 2 bases from J; junction bases left unmatched: 5. The germline V gene has CDR1 SEHNR and CDR2 FQNEAQ (reference sequence). This CDR3 contains 15 residues. In DNA, the CDR3 is TGTGCCAGCAGCACGGACAGGGTACCCAAAAACATTCAGTACTTC. It codes for CASSTDRVPKNIQYF.

This clonotype appeared a few times. V gene TRBV5-1 combines with J gene TRBJ2-7; no clear D gene. This CDR3 contains 17 residues. V was clipped by 4 bases and J by 0 bases, with 20 bases between them. Germline CDR1 SGHRS, CDR2 YFSETQ. The CDR3 region has the DNA TGCGCCAGCAGCCCACGCGAATCAAGCATAAGCTCCTACGAGCAGTACTTC. This codes for CASSPRESSISSYEQYF.

This chain uses TRBV6-5 with TRBJ1-6; 9 bases agree with TRBD1. V shed 10 bases and J 7 bases; nucleotides not matched to a gene: 8. The CDR3 is 14 amino acids. The germline V gene has CDR1 MNHEY and CDR2 SVGAGI. CDR3 nucleotides: TGTGCCACACACCGGGGGACAGGGAATTCACCCCTCCACTTT. Translating it yields CATHRGTGNSPLHF.

CDR3 residues: CASSLATGGEGKLFF. In DNA, the CDR3 is TGCGCCAGCAGCTTGGCCACAGGGGGAGAAGGGAAACTGTTTTTT. The rearrangement uses TRBV5-1 and TRBJ1-4; 8 bases are shared with TRBD1. V gave up 0 bases and J gave up 11 bases; unmatched junction bases: 9. Germline V gives CDR1 SGHRS, CDR2 YFSETQ. The CDR3 totals 15 residues.

This clonotype was detected a few times. A junction boundary mismatches the germline segment, possibly from a read error. This chain connects TRBV15 to TRBJ1-4; no definite D call. This CDR3 has 13 amino acids. The germline gives CDR1 LNHNV, CDR2 YYDKDF (reference sequence). CDR3 nucleotides: TGTGCCGCCAGCAGAGACGGCCGAGAAAAACTGTTTTTT. As protein: CAASRDGREKLFF.

The V and J genes are TRBV6-6 and TRBJ2-3; D gene unclear. This CDR3 is built from 13 residues. V lost 2 bases to trimming and J lost 6 bases, with 9 bases between them. Germline V gives CDR1 MNHNY, CDR2 SVGAGI (reference sequence). The CDR3 sequence: CASSYGMRDTQYF. For the CDR3, the DNA is TGTGCCAGCAGTTACGGGATGCGGGATACGCAGTATTTT.

This clonotype was seen repeatedly, ten times or more. The chain has TRBV7-2 and TRBJ1-1; 7 nucleotides align to TRBD1. The CDR3 totals 13 residues. The V gene's germline CDR1 is SGHTA and CDR2 FQGNSA. Unmatched junction bases numbered 1, after V lost 5 bases and J lost 1 base. The CDR3 loop is CASSRDRNTEAFF. Written as DNA, the CDR3 is TGTGCCAGCAGCCGGGACAGGAACACTGAAGCTTTCTTT.

Points on this clonotype: Germline is not matched at one junction end, which may reflect a read error. The V and J genes are TRBV20-1 and TRBJ2-5; 10 nucleotides align to TRBD1. Germline V CDR1 and CDR2: DFQATT, SNEGSKA (reference sequence). CDR3 length: 11 residues. The CDR3 DNA is TGCAGTGCGGACAGGGGGGAGACCCGGTACTTC. This encodes CSADRGETRYF.